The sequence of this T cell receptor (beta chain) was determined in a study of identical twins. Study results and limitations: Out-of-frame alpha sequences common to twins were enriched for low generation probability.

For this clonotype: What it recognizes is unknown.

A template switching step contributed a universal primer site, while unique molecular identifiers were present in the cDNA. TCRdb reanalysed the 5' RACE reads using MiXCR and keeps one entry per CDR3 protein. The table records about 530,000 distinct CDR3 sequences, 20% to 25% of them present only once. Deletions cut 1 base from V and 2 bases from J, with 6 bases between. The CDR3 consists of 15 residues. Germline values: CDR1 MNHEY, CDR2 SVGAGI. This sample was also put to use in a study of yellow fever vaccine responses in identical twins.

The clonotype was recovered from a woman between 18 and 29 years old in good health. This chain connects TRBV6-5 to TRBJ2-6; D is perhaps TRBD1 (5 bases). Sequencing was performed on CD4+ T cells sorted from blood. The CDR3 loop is CASSYLGAGANVLTF. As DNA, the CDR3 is TGTGCCAGCAGTTACTTAGGGGCTGGGGCCAACGTCCTGACTTTC.